These 28 T cell receptor beta chains were sequenced from one sample in a study of beta chain features in type 1 diabetes. Every isolated RNA sample was fully reverse transcribed, so sequencing captured expressed TCRB transcripts. Sequenced by immunoSEQ multiplex PCR; TCRdb stores in-frame clones only, minus some. The sample has approximately 400,000 clones, about 14% seen once; the top ten hold about 0.019%. The sample comprised naive CD4+ T cells from blood. The receptors were sampled from a young woman in good health.

This chain links TRBV30 with TRBJ2-3; TRBD2 matches 9 bases. Germline trimming cut 0 bases from V and 4 bases from J; bases unmatched to any gene: 5. Germline values: CDR1 GTSNPN, CDR2 SVGIG (reference sequence). The CDR3 covers 15 residues. The CDR3 loop reads CAWSVGGRAPDTQYF. For the CDR3, the DNA is TGTGCCTGGAGTGTGGGCGGGAGGGCCCCAGATACGCAGTATTTT.

This rearrangement joins TRBV28 to TRBJ1-2; D is perhaps TRBD1 (6 bases). This CDR3 comprises 13 residues. V lost 8 bases and J lost 2, with 12 bases in between. Per the germline V gene, CDR1 is MDHEN and CDR2 is SYDVKM. This chain's CDR3 is CASGQIQNYGYTF. The CDR3 bases are TGTGCCAGCGGACAGATACAAAACTATGGCTACACCTTC.

The CDR3 region is CASSPDRAKLFF. CDR3 nucleotide sequence: TGTGCCAGCAGCCCGGACAGGGCAAAACTGTTTTTT. This chain joins TRBV6-6 and TRBJ1-4; 8 bases are a match to TRBD1. V dropped 6 bases and J dropped 10; count of bases not matched to a gene: 4. Germline CDR1 and CDR2: MNHNY and SVGAGI (reference sequence). The length of the CDR3 is 12 residues.

This rearrangement joins TRBV5-6 to TRBJ1-1; D may be TRBD1 (6 bases). This CDR3 has 13 residues. V was trimmed by 2 bases and J by 4 bases, leaving 9 bases between them. Per germline, CDR1 SGHDT and CDR2 YYEEEE. The CDR3 sequence: CASSLQGPTEAFF. CDR3 DNA: TGTGCCAGCAGCTTACAGGGTCCCACTGAAGCTTTCTTT.

This clone came up a few times. The chain links TRBV29-1 to TRBJ1-1, with D possibly being TRBD1 (5 bases). The CDR3 spans 11 residues. The germline V and J ends were trimmed by 7 bases and 5 bases, with 11 bases remaining between them. The germline CDR1 and CDR2 sequences are SQVTM and ANQGSEA. The CDR3 protein is CSGRDVTEAFF. CDR3 coding DNA: TGCAGCGGGAGGGACGTGACTGAAGCTTTCTTT.

This chain links TRBV5-1 with TRBJ2-7, with TRBD2 matching 10 bases. The junction had 3 bases not matched to a gene; V was cut back by 5 bases and J by 4 bases. The V gene's germline CDR1 is SGHRS and CDR2 YFSETQ. This CDR3 is built from 13 residues. The CDR3 coding sequence is TGCGCCAGCAGACCACTAGCGGGGTACGAGCAGTACTTC. It encodes CASRPLAGYEQYF.

A few counts support this clone. The CDR3 DNA follows: TGTGCCAGCAGTCATAAACAGGGGCGTAACACCGGGGAGCTGTTTTTT. Translating it yields CASSHKQGRNTGELFF. The genes are TRBV7-9 and TRBJ2-2; 7 bases are shared with TRBD1. In germline, CDR1 is SEHNR, CDR2 FQNEAQ (reference sequence). Trimming cost V 6 bases and J 2 bases; bases outside gene matches: 9. The CDR3 consists of 16 residues. Variable domain in full (rest from reference TRBV7-9 and TRBJ2-2): DTGVSQNPRHKITKRGQNVTFRCDPISEHNRLYWYRQTLGQGPEFLTYFQNEAQLEKSRLLSDRFSAERPKGSFSTLEIQRTEQGDSAMYLCASSHKQGRNTGELFFGEGSRLTVL.

A few counts support this clone. The J gene is TRBJ2-5, the V gene TRBV7-2, with D possibly being TRBD2 (6 bases). The V end lost 0 bases, the J end lost 0 bases, and 11 bases lay between the germline ends. The CDR3 sequence is 16 residues long. CDR1 and CDR2 (germline): SGHTA, FQGNSA. The CDR3 reads CASSLAPAGYQETQYF. The CDR3 bases are TGTGCCAGCAGCTTAGCGCCCGCGGGGTACCAAGAGACCCAGTACTTC.

This chain uses TRBV11-3 with TRBJ2-2; possible D gene TRBD2, 5 bases. In germline, CDR1 is SGHNT, CDR2 YENEEA. Trimming pared 5 bases from V and 6 bases from J, leaving 13 bases between. This CDR3 contains 14 residues. This CDR3 reads CASSQDRGSGELFF. The CDR3 nucleotides are TGTGCCAGCAGCCAAGACCGAGGGTCCGGGGAGCTGTTTTTT.

This rearrangement joins TRBV30 to TRBJ1-1; D is unresolved. The CDR3 is made up of 13 amino acids. The V end was cut by 4 bases, the J end by 3 bases, with 12 bases between. The germline V gene encodes CDR1 GTSNPN and CDR2 SVGIG (reference sequence). This CDR3 reads CAWTVSRDTEAFF. The DNA for the CDR3 is TGTGCCTGGACAGTGTCGAGGGACACTGAAGCTTTCTTT.

This rearrangement joins TRBV28 to TRBJ2-3, with 9 bases lining up with TRBD1. Per the germline V gene, CDR1 is MDHEN and CDR2 is SYDVKM. V dropped 5 bases and J dropped 5; count of bases not matched to a gene: 8. The CDR3 spans 15 residues. The CDR3 spells CASSGGGTGRDTQYF. CDR3 DNA: TGTGCCAGCAGTGGAGGCGGGACAGGGAGAGATACGCAGTATTTT. The full variable domain, completed using reference TRBV28 and TRBJ2-3, is DVKVTQSSRYLVKRTGEKVFLECVQDMDHENMFWYRQDPGLGLRLIYFSYDVKMKEKGDIPEGYSVSREKKERFSLILESASTNQTSMYLCASSGGGTGRDTQYFGPGTRLTVL.

The chain recombines TRBV30 with TRBJ2-3; TRBD2 is a possible D gene (6 bases). The germline gives CDR1 GTSNPN, CDR2 SVGIG (reference sequence). The CDR3 is 15 amino acids. The V gene lost 0 bases and the J gene lost 7 bases, with 17 bases spanning the gap. CDR3 residues: CAWSVFRGGVNTQYF. CDR3 nucleotides: TGTGCCTGGAGTGTATTCAGAGGAGGGGTAAATACGCAGTATTTT.

This clone was seen only a few times. V gene TRBV2 combines with J gene TRBJ2-1; 12 bases match TRBD2. The CDR3 loop spans 14 amino acids. Looked up from germline, CDR1 is SNHLY and CDR2 is FYNNEI. Trimming cost V 7 bases and J 9 bases; bases outside gene matches: 7. The CDR3 DNA is TGTGCCAGCATTGGACTAGCGGGATCTCGTGAGCAGTTCTTC. It translates to CASIGLAGSREQFF.

This clone occurred a few times. The V and J genes are TRBV5-1 and TRBJ2-3; the D gene is possibly TRBD1 (5 bases). Trimming took off 0 bases at V and 7 bases at J, with 15 bases between the two ends. The CDR3 has 15 amino acids. CDR1 SGHRS and CDR2 YFSETQ come from the germline V gene. The CDR3 DNA follows: TGCGCCAGCAGCTTGGTGGCAGGGTCCGGCAATACGCAGTATTTT. Its translation: CASSLVAGSGNTQYF.

This clone occurred a few times. The chain combines TRBV30 with TRBJ2-1, with 11 bases aligning to TRBD2. Germline values: CDR1 GTSNPN, CDR2 SVGIG (reference sequence). The trim removed 6 bases at V and 4 bases at J, leaving 5 bases unmatched. This CDR3 has 14 residues. CDR3 sequence: CACRTSGPYNEQFF. CDR3 DNA: TGTGCCTGTCGGACTAGCGGGCCTTACAATGAGCAGTTCTTC.

The V call is TRBV7-2, the J call TRBJ2-2, with D unclear. The CDR3 runs to 13 residues. Germline values: CDR1 SGHTA, CDR2 FQGNSA. With 6 bases removed from V and 0 bases from J, the gap between germline ends came to 5 bases. The CDR3 DNA sequence: TGTGCCAGCAGTCCATCGAACACCGGGGAGCTGTTTTTT. Translation gives CASSPSNTGELFF.

The chain carries TRBV15 and TRBJ1-2; D call uncertain. This CDR3 contains 14 residues. Trimming cost V 1 base and J 4 bases, with 10 bases left between them. In germline, CDR1 is LNHNV, CDR2 YYDKDF (reference sequence). CDR3 sequence (DNA): TGTGCCACCAGCAGAGTGGAAGGACTCTATGGCTACACCTTC. Translating gives CATSRVEGLYGYTF.

This clone was found a few times. The chain recombines TRBV9 with TRBJ2-2; 7 bases align to TRBD2. The ends lost 7 bases at V and 3 bases at J; junction bases unmatched: 12. The germline gives CDR1 SGDLS, CDR2 YYNGEE. This CDR3 contains 16 residues. CDR3 nucleotides: TGTGCCAGCTCCGGTGGCGGGAGTAGGGACACCGGGGAGCTGTTTTTT. This sequence encodes CASSGGGSRDTGELFF.

Only a few counts were recorded for this clone. The germline gene is not matched at one end of the junction; a read error may be the cause. The chain uses TRBV30 and TRBJ2-5, with D perhaps TRBD2 (6 bases). There are 13 residues in the CDR3. In germline, CDR1 is GTSNPN, CDR2 SVGIG (reference sequence). As DNA, the CDR3 is TGTGCCTGGGGTGTCGGGGGTCGGGAGACCCAGTACTTC. Translated, it gives CAWGVGGRETQYF.

The rearrangement links TRBV28 to TRBJ2-7, with TRBD1 matching 8 bases. The ends lost 8 bases at V and 4 bases at J; junction bases unmatched: 13. CDR3 length: 15 amino acids. CDR1 is MDHEN, CDR2 SYDVKM, per germline. CDR3 sequence: CASRGAGGAKYEQYF. CDR3 nucleotide sequence: TGTGCCAGCCGAGGGGCAGGGGGCGCAAAATACGAGCAGTACTTC.

The chain is built from TRBV28 and TRBJ2-6, with 8 bases identical to TRBD1. The V gene's germline CDR1 is MDHEN and CDR2 SYDVKM. Trimming removed 5 bases from V and 2 bases from J; junction bases left unmatched: 2. The CDR3 runs to 15 residues. CDR3 bases: TGTGCCAGCAGTCCGGGACAGGCTGGGGCCAACGTCCTGACTTTC. Protein: CASSPGQAGANVLTF.

V usage is TRBV27 and J usage is TRBJ2-7, with D uncertain. This CDR3 has 13 amino acids. V was pared by 0 bases and J by 3 bases, with 6 bases between. The germline V gene has CDR1 MNHEY and CDR2 SMNVEV (reference sequence). CDR3 amino acids: CASSLSAHYEQYF. The DNA for the CDR3 is TGTGCCAGCAGTTTATCGGCCCACTACGAGCAGTACTTC.

The chain recombines TRBV5-1 with TRBJ1-5, with 7 bases identical to TRBD1. The CDR3 length is 13 residues. Germline V gene lookup returns CDR1 SGHRS and CDR2 YFSETQ. V was clipped by 5 bases and J by 6 bases; unmatched bases: 5. CDR3 in amino acids: CASSAGGGQPQHF. The CDR3 nucleotides are TGCGCCAGCAGTGCAGGGGGTGGTCAGCCCCAGCATTTT.

The CDR3 nucleotides read TGCGCCAGCAGCGTGACTAGCGGGAGCGGAAAGACCCAGTACTTC. This sequence encodes CASSVTSGSGKTQYF. The chain employs TRBV5-1 and TRBJ2-5, with TRBD2 identical over 12 bases. Germline assignment: CDR1 SGHRS and CDR2 YFSETQ. J lost 6 bases, V lost 4 bases, and 7 bases had no gene match. This CDR3 has 15 amino acids.

The chain combines TRBV4-2 with TRBJ2-1, with 9 bases lining up with TRBD2. V shed 5 bases and J 4 bases; nucleotides not matched to a gene: 12. The germline CDR1 and CDR2 sequences are LGHNA and YNFKEQ. This CDR3 comprises 17 residues. This CDR3 reads CASSTGKRLAVYNEQFF. In nucleotides, the CDR3 is TGTGCCAGCAGCACGGGGAAAAGACTAGCGGTTTACAATGAGCAGTTCTTC.

This clone has only a few counts. The chain has TRBV18 and TRBJ2-1; the D gene is possibly TRBD2 (5 bases). Trimming cost V 2 bases and J 4 bases, with 15 bases left between them. Germline V gives CDR1 KGHSH, CDR2 LQKENI. This CDR3 has 16 residues. CDR3 amino acids: CASSPWEPRIYNEQFF. The CDR3 DNA sequence: TGTGCCAGCTCACCATGGGAGCCGCGGATTTACAATGAGCAGTTCTTC. The full variable domain, with the rest looked up from reference TRBV18 and TRBJ2-1, is NAGVMQNPRHLVRRRGQEARLRCSPMKGHSHVYWYRQLPEEGLKFMVYLQKENIIDESGMPKERFSAEFPKEGPSILRIQQVVRGDSAAYFCASSPWEPRIYNEQFFGPGTRLTVL.

The CDR3 reads CAWNGRRSNEKLFF. In nucleotides, the CDR3 is TGTGCCTGGAACGGGAGAAGGAGTAATGAAAAACTGTTTTTT. The chain employs TRBV30 and TRBJ1-4, with D unclear. CDR3 length equals 14 residues. V was cut by 4 bases and J by 4 bases, with 13 bases left in between. The germline V gene has CDR1 GTSNPN and CDR2 SVGIG (reference sequence).

This clone was observed a few times. CDR3 loop: CASSQAGEGYTF. The DNA of the CDR3 is TGCGCCAGCAGCCAAGCAGGGGAAGGCTACACCTTC. The rearrangement joins TRBV4-1 to TRBJ1-2, with a tentative D call TRBD1 (6 bases). The CDR3 runs 12 residues. V shed 1 base and J shed 8 bases, with 8 bases lying between them. CDR1 MGHRA and CDR2 YSYEKL come from the germline V gene.